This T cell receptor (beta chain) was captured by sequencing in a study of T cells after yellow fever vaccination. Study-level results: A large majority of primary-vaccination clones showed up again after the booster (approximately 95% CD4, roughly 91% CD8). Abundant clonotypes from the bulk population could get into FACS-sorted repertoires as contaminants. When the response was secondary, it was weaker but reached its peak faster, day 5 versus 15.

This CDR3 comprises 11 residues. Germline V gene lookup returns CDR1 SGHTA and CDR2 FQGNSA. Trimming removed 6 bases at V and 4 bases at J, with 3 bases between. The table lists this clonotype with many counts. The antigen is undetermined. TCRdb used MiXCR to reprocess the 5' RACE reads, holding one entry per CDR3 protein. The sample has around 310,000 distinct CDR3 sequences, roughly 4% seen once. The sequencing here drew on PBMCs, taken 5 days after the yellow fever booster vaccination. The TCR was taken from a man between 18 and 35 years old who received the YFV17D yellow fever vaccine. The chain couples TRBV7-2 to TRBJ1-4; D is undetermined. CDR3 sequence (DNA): TGTGCCAGCAGACTTAATGAAAAACTGTTTTTT. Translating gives CASRLNEKLFF.